Below are 32 T cell receptor beta chains sequenced from a single sample in a study of CD8 T cells in Susac syndrome. The RNA input was about 0.5 to 1 ug, and it was reverse transcribed with random hexamers. Each CDR3 protein gets one entry after TCRdb re-called the immunoSEQ multiplex PCR reads with MiXCR. Of approximately 190,000 distinct CDR3 sequences listed, roughly 90% were seen once; the top ten hold about 0.1%. Sequencing input: CD4+ T cells from PBMCs. These receptors were collected from a human donor with Susac syndrome.

This chain uses TRBV20-1 with TRBJ1-1, with 8 bases lining up with TRBD1. The J segment lost 4 bases and the V segment lost 3 bases, leaving 1 base of the junction unmatched. In germline, CDR1 is DFQATT, CDR2 SNEGSKA (reference sequence). The CDR3 is 12 amino acids. CDR3 bases: TGCAGTGCTAGCACAGGGGGCACTGAAGCTTTCTTT. It specifies CSASTGGTEAFF.

The chain recombines TRBV4-1 with TRBJ1-2; possible D gene TRBD1, 5 bases. The CDR3 has 17 amino acids. V was cut by 0 bases and J by 0 bases, with 14 bases left in between. Germline values: CDR1 MGHRA, CDR2 YSYEKL. The CDR3 nucleotides read TGCGCCAGCAGCCAAGATCTATGGGGGGTAGCTAACTATGGCTACACCTTC. This encodes CASSQDLWGVANYGYTF.

The V and J genes are TRBV5-1 and TRBJ2-7, with a possible D match to TRBD1 (6 bases). CDR3 length equals 14 residues. Germline V CDR1 and CDR2: SGHRS, YFSETQ. The V gene lost 1 base and the J gene lost 5 bases, with 13 bases spanning the gap. The CDR3 nucleotides read TGCGCCAGCAGCTTGACCGGGACAAACAACGAGCAGTACTTC. It encodes CASSLTGTNNEQYF.

CDR3: CASRNGLGSNQPQHF. The DNA for the CDR3 is TGTGCCAGCAGGAACGGACTGGGTAGCAATCAGCCCCAGCATTTT. J is TRBJ1-5 and V is TRBV12-3 or TRBV12-4; D is undetermined. V was trimmed by 6 bases and J by 0 bases, leaving 12 bases between them. The CDR3 length is 15 residues.

The J gene is TRBJ1-5, the V gene TRBV30, with D tentatively TRBD1 (6 bases). V shed 3 bases and J shed 0 bases, with 15 bases lying between them. Looked up from germline, CDR1 is GTSNPN and CDR2 is SVGIG (reference sequence). The CDR3 is 16 residues long. The CDR3 sequence is CAWSYFTGPSNQPQHF. The CDR3 DNA follows: TGTGCCTGGAGCTATTTTACAGGGCCTAGCAATCAGCCCCAGCATTTT. Drawing the rest from reference TRBV30 and TRBJ1-5, the complete variable domain is SQTIHQWPATLVQPVGSPLSLECTVEGTSNPNLYWYRQAAGRGLQLLFYSVGIGQISSEVPQNLSASRPQDRQFILSSKKLLLSDSGFYLCAWSYFTGPSNQPQHFGDGTRLSIL.

The chain links TRBV5-1 to TRBJ2-3; the match to TRBD2 covers 10 bases. This CDR3 contains 17 residues. V dropped 2 bases and J dropped 4; count of bases not matched to a gene: 10. Looked up from germline, CDR1 is SGHRS and CDR2 is YFSETQ. The CDR3, as DNA: TGCGCCAGCAGCTTCGAGATACTAGCGGGGATCGCAGATACGCAGTATTTT. This translates into CASSFEILAGIADTQYF.

The chain couples TRBV28 to TRBJ2-7; 7 nucleotides match TRBD1. Losses at the gene ends were 5 bases for V and 2 bases for J; bases not matched to a gene: 6. CDR1 and CDR2 (germline): MDHEN, SYDVKM. This CDR3 contains 14 residues. CDR3 residues: CASSQGDSPYEQYF. CDR3 bases: TGTGCCAGCAGTCAAGGGGACAGCCCCTACGAGCAGTACTTC.

This clonotype was counted once. The rearrangement joins TRBV20-1 to TRBJ2-1; TRBD2 agrees at 9 bases. After removal of 3 bases from V and 7 bases from J, the junction contained 10 bases not matched to a gene. Germline lookup yields CDR1 DFQATT and CDR2 SNEGSKA (reference sequence). This CDR3 is 15 amino acids long. The CDR3 loop reads CSARGLAGVGNEQFF. CDR3 nucleotide sequence: TGCAGTGCTAGGGGACTAGCAGGGGTCGGGAATGAGCAGTTCTTC.

The chain couples TRBV9 to TRBJ2-6, with TRBD1 matching 7 bases. The J segment lost 1 base and the V segment lost 3 bases, leaving 13 bases of the junction unmatched. Germline-derived CDR1 and CDR2 are SGDLS and YYNGEE. The CDR3 covers 19 residues. For the CDR3, the DNA is TGTGCCAGCAGCGCGCAAGCCCCGGGACAGAGATCTGGGGCCAACGTCCTGACTTTC. As protein: CASSAQAPGQRSGANVLTF.

The J gene is TRBJ2-1, the V gene TRBV29-1, with 11 bases that match TRBD1. Germline V gene lookup returns CDR1 SQVTM and CDR2 ANQGSEA. The trim removed 7 bases at V and 4 bases at J, leaving 6 bases unmatched. The CDR3 totals 14 residues. The CDR3 DNA reads as TGCAGCGGCCGGGACAGGGGGTCTTACAATGAGCAGTTCTTC. Its protein product is CSGRDRGSYNEQFF.

The J gene is TRBJ2-3, the V gene TRBV20-1; D is possibly TRBD1 or TRBD2 (6 bases each). This CDR3 is 15 amino acids long. V was shortened by 6 bases and J by 4 bases, with 20 bases between the two germline ends. CDR1 DFQATT and CDR2 SNEGSKA come from the germline V gene (reference sequence). CDR3 region: CSATPLGGRSDTQYF. CDR3 in DNA: TGCAGTGCCACTCCTTTGGGGGGCAGGTCAGATACGCAGTATTTT.

The chain employs TRBV9 and TRBJ2-7; 9 bases line up with TRBD2. V shed 0 bases, J shed 3 bases, and the junction held 4 bases outside the gene matches. This CDR3 comprises 15 residues. Germline lookup yields CDR1 SGDLS and CDR2 YYNGEE. Written as DNA, the CDR3 is TGTGCCAGCAGCGTAGGAGCGGGGGGTGACTACGAGCAGTACTTC. It yields the protein CASSVGAGGDYEQYF.

The V gene is TRBV6-1, the J gene TRBJ1-1; tentatively, D is TRBD1 (5 bases). V lost 8 bases to trimming and J lost 1 base, with 5 bases between them. The CDR3 spans 11 residues. CDR1 is MNHNS and CDR2 is SASEGT in the germline V gene. CDR3 nucleotides: TGTGCCAGCGGACAGAACACTGAAGCTTTCTTT. Amino acid sequence: CASGQNTEAFF.

V and J are TRBV28 and TRBJ2-7; unclear D gene. Germline values: CDR1 MDHEN, CDR2 SYDVKM. The CDR3 length is 11 residues. The germline V and J ends were trimmed by 7 bases and 5 bases, with 9 bases remaining between them. The CDR3 is CASNTRDEQYF. The CDR3 bases are TGTGCCAGCAATACCCGGGACGAGCAGTACTTC.

This clonotype appeared once. The chain has TRBV6-1 and TRBJ2-5; the match to TRBD2 covers 9 bases. The CDR3 runs 13 residues. CDR1 and CDR2 from the germline V gene are MNHNS and SASEGT. Trimming took 7 bases from V and 7 from J; bases not matched to a gene: 7. The CDR3 region has the DNA TGTGCCAGCACGTTGGCGGGGGGGCCGACCCAGTACTTC. Protein product: CASTLAGGPTQYF.

The CDR3 loop reads CATSRDSTGTGGYTF. The CDR3 bases are TGTGCCACCAGCAGAGATTCAACCGGGACCGGTGGCTACACCTTC. This rearrangement joins TRBV15 to TRBJ1-2; maybe TRBD1 (5 bases). V lost 0 bases and J lost 7, with 15 bases in between. Germline assignment: CDR1 LNHNV and CDR2 YYDKDF (reference sequence). The CDR3 has 15 residues.

V and J are TRBV20-1 and TRBJ2-7, with a weak D call TRBD2 (7 bases). Per germline, CDR1 DFQATT and CDR2 SNEGSKA (reference sequence). This CDR3 comprises 12 residues. V gave up 8 bases and J gave up 5 bases, with 16 bases separating them. CDR3 amino acids: CSHWPGGNEQYF. The CDR3 nucleotides are TGCAGTCATTGGCCGGGGGGCAACGAGCAGTACTTC.

The J gene is TRBJ1-3, the V gene TRBV30; D unresolved. The CDR3 consists of 12 residues. Trimming shortened V by 2 bases and J by 5 bases, and 7 bases separated the two germline ends. Germline lookup yields CDR1 GTSNPN and CDR2 SVGIG (reference sequence). Here the CDR3 DNA reads TGTGCCTGGAGTTTAGGGCGAAACACCATATATTTT. Translation: CAWSLGRNTIYF.

The chain combines TRBV11-2 with TRBJ2-5, with D possibly being TRBD2 (6 bases). Between the trimmed V and J ends, which lost 3 bases and 9 bases, there was a span of 8 bases. Germline CDR1 is SGHAT and CDR2 is FQNNGV. This CDR3 has 11 amino acids. Here the CDR3 reads CASSLTRAQYF. CDR3 DNA: TGTGCCAGCAGCTTGACTAGAGCCCAGTACTTC.

The chain has TRBV7-8 and TRBJ2-2, with 7 bases fitting TRBD1. This CDR3 comprises 16 residues. Trimming took 2 bases from V and 0 from J; bases not matched to a gene: 3. Germline V gives CDR1 SGHVS, CDR2 FQNEAQ. CDR3 sequence (DNA): TGTGCCAGCAGCTTAAGGACAGGTTCGAACACCGGGGAGCTGTTTTTT. Its translation: CASSLRTGSNTGELFF.

This CDR3 is CAIGQGRDYGYTF. For the CDR3, the DNA is TGTGCCATCGGTCAGGGGAGGGACTATGGCTACACCTTC. The J gene is TRBJ1-2, the V gene TRBV10-3; D is possibly TRBD1 (6 bases). V was trimmed by 8 bases and J by 3 bases, leaving 13 bases between them. Germline CDR1 reads ENHRY; CDR2 reads SYGVKD. The CDR3 spans 13 residues.

This chain joins TRBV7-8 and TRBJ2-3; TRBD2 agrees at 10 bases. Germline CDR1 SGHVS, CDR2 FQNEAQ. With V trimmed by 5 bases and J by 3 bases, 11 bases remained unmatched. The CDR3 is 17 amino acids. The CDR3 region is CASSPLGVSGGTDTQYF. The CDR3 DNA reads TGTGCCAGCAGCCCCCTTGGAGTTAGCGGGGGGACAGATACGCAGTATTTT.

The chain employs TRBV6-5 and TRBJ1-1; 9 nucleotides agree with TRBD1. CDR3 size: 18 residues. V shed 2 bases and J 5 bases; nucleotides not matched to a gene: 15. The germline gives CDR1 MNHEY, CDR2 SVGAGI. CDR3 in DNA: TGTGCCAGCAGTTACCTAACTAACTTCCGACAGGGGGGGACTGAAGCTTTCTTT. Protein sequence: CASSYLTNFRQGGTEAFF.

This chain joins TRBV3-1 and TRBJ1-1, with D unresolved. The CDR3 spans 15 residues. In germline, CDR1 is LGHDT, CDR2 YNNKEL (reference sequence). The ends were cut back, 4 bases at V and 3 bases at J, with 15 bases in the middle. The CDR3 here is CASSPLAWEHTEAFF. Here the CDR3 DNA reads TGTGCCAGCAGCCCCCTAGCATGGGAGCACACTGAAGCTTTCTTT.

This chain uses TRBV5-1 with TRBJ2-5; tentatively, D is TRBD2 (5 bases). CDR1 SGHRS and CDR2 YFSETQ come from the germline V gene. This CDR3 comprises 13 residues. V was clipped by 4 bases and J by 5 bases, with 12 bases between them. The CDR3 sequence is CASSRGPEETQYF. The CDR3, as DNA: TGCGCCAGCAGCCGAGGGCCCGAGGAGACCCAGTACTTC.

This chain connects TRBV19 to TRBJ2-3; D gene unclear. This CDR3 is 12 amino acids long. Trimming took off 3 bases at V and 4 bases at J, with 5 bases between the two ends. The V gene's germline CDR1 is LNHDA and CDR2 SQIVND (reference sequence). The CDR3 loop reads CASSIRADTQYF. CDR3 sequence (DNA): TGTGCCAGTAGTATCCGGGCAGATACGCAGTATTTT.

This clonotype has just one count. J is TRBJ1-4 and V is TRBV27; D perhaps matches TRBD1 (6 bases). V lost 5 bases, J lost 4 bases, and 20 bases lay in between. CDR1 MNHEY and CDR2 SMNVEV come from the germline V gene (reference sequence). The CDR3 runs to 17 residues. CDR3 DNA: TGTGCCAGCAGTAAAAGGACAGCGAATACTCTTAATGAAAAACTGTTTTTT. As protein: CASSKRTANTLNEKLFF.

This sequence joins TRBV28 and TRBJ2-7; 10 bases line up with TRBD2. Germline assignment: CDR1 MDHEN and CDR2 SYDVKM. The CDR3 is 15 residues long. With V trimmed by 6 bases and J by 3 bases, 8 bases remained unmatched. Here the CDR3 DNA reads TGTGCCAGCAGCTTCATAGCGGGGGGCTTCTACGAGCAGTACTTC. This encodes CASSFIAGGFYEQYF.

The rearrangement links TRBV5-1 to TRBJ2-2; TRBD2 might be the D (5 bases). V gave up 5 bases and J gave up 6 bases, with 14 bases separating them. The CDR3 has 14 amino acids. The germline V gene has CDR1 SGHRS and CDR2 YFSETQ. The CDR3 protein is CASRLRGESGELFF. The DNA for the CDR3 is TGCGCCAGCAGGCTTCGTGGGGAGTCCGGGGAGCTGTTTTTT.

The chain has TRBV2 and TRBJ1-5, with no clear D. The CDR3 length is 17 residues. Per the germline V gene, CDR1 is SNHLY and CDR2 is FYNNEI. V lost 3 bases and J lost 0, with 15 bases in between. CDR3 region: CASSEVKATDSNQPQHF. Here the CDR3 DNA reads TGTGCCAGCAGTGAGGTTAAGGCGACGGATAGCAATCAGCCCCAGCATTTT.

The V gene is TRBV4-1, the J gene TRBJ1-2; D remains unclear. This CDR3 has 17 residues. Germline V gene lookup returns CDR1 MGHRA and CDR2 YSYEKL. V shed 0 bases and J shed 0 bases, with 14 bases lying between them. CDR3 nucleotide sequence: TGCGCCAGCAGCCAAGATCGGGTGACACAATCTAACTATGGCTACACCTTC. It is translated as CASSQDRVTQSNYGYTF.

V usage is TRBV6-5 and J usage is TRBJ1-6, with no clear D. The V and J ends lost 0 bases and 7 bases respectively, with 10 bases between them. The CDR3 sequence is 15 residues long. Germline-derived CDR1 and CDR2 are MNHEY and SVGAGI. The CDR3 loop is CASSYSAALNSPLHF. Written as DNA, the CDR3 is TGTGCCAGCAGTTACTCGGCAGCGTTAAATTCACCCCTCCACTTT.